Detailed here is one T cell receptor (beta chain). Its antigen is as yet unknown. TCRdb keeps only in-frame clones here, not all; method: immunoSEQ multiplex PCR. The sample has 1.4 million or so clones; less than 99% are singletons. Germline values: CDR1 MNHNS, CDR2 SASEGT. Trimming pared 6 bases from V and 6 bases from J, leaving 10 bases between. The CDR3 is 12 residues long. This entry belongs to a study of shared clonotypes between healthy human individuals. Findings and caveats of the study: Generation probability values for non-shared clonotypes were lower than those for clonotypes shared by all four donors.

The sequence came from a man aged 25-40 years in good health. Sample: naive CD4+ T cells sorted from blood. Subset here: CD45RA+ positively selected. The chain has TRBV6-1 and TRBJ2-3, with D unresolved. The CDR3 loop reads CASRAPGDTQYF. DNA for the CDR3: TGTGCCAGCAGGGCTCCGGGCGATACGCAGTATTTT.